The present entry profiles one T cell receptor (beta chain) with its context. Trimming shortened V by 1 base and J by 2 bases, and 11 bases separated the two germline ends. Looked up from germline, CDR1 is LNHDA and CDR2 is SQIVND (reference sequence). The CDR3 spans 15 residues. TCRdb's table, derived via immunoSEQ multiplex PCR, lists solely in-frame clones and lacks some. The sample consists of over 75,000 clones, roughly 94% of them appearing once. These data are taken from a study of OX40 agonist ivuxolimab in advanced cancers. Study-wide background: Partial responses were observed in three patients, of whom one had hepatocellular carcinoma and two had cutaneous melanoma.

This receptor was obtained from an adult with an advanced solid tumor such as melanoma, head and neck, liver or kidney cancer. The chain combines TRBV19 with TRBJ2-5; TRBD2 might be the D (5 bases). Sequencing used CD4+ or CD8+ T cells sorted from blood, obtained in a trial of the OX40 agonist ivuxolimab. CDR3 in amino acids: CASSIGGGPQETQYF. The CDR3 DNA follows: TGTGCCAGTAGTATAGGTGGAGGACCTCAAGAGACCCAGTACTTC.